This entry concerns a single TCR beta chain. Its antigen has not been determined. Base qualities are missing; no much larger clone stands one base away. The library was built by means of the immunoSEQ multiplex PCR assay. The multiplex PCR relied on a mix of 60 forward primers for TCR Vbeta segments and 13 reverse primers for TCR Jbeta segments. The CDR3 region of rearranged TCR beta genes was amplified from genomic DNA by a multiplex PCR assay. On the Illumina HiSeq System, the amplified TCR beta libraries were sequenced as 87-base-pair reads. Per the source publication's procedure: A later analysis tallied some 79 million unique TCR beta chains across the 666 repertoires, and around 10 million of those chains were shared by two or more donors. To remove PCR and sequencing errors, raw reads were error-corrected and collapsed into unique sequences using a nearest-neighbor algorithm that merged closely related sequences. V, D and J gene segments were assigned by aligning CDR3 sequences to IMGT reference sequences. Each retained sequence needed at least a six-nucleotide match to both a V gene segment and a J gene segment. Rearrangements were classified as productive when the CDR3 lacked stop codons and remained in frame with V and J, and all other rearrangements were classified as non-productive. CDR3 was defined according to IMGT convention as the region running from the second conserved V-encoded cysteine to the conserved J-encoded phenylalanine. Sequences without an unambiguous match to a single V gene segment were excluded from the earlier analysis of almost 600 of the donors. In an earlier analysis of almost 600 of the donors, a V segment was called functional when productive rearrangements were above 56.7%, and segregating when the standard deviation between donors exceeded 5%. To diagnose cytomegalovirus status from the catalog of TCR beta chain sequences, a statistical classification framework was built. A later analysis assigned V and J genes by comparing TCR nucleotide sequences with IMGT/GENE-DB human TR gene sequences. In a later analysis, CDR3 sequences and most-parsimonious VDJ recombination scenarios were assigned using the TCRdist pipeline. In a later analysis, every TCR beta chain was defined by the combination of its CDR3 amino acid sequence and its V-gene family, and reads without a unique V-gene family were dropped. To address suspected cross-contamination and a sequencing artifact, a later analysis removed under 600 highly shared, low-generation-probability nucleotide sequences. For each public chain, a later analysis derived a clonal expansion index from normalized ranks of inferred template counts within each repertoire. In a later analysis, generation probabilities were computed using a VDJ recombination model fitted to out-of-frame rearrangements, and the results were checked against IGoR. In a later analysis, TCR-TCR, TCR-HLA and TCR-CMV co-occurrence was scored with hypergeometric tests, and a repertoire-size bias correction was applied to TCR pairs. A later analysis estimated false discovery rates by permuting HLA or CMV assignments 20 times. In a later analysis, co-occurring TCRs were grouped using DBSCAN, and TCRdist sequence similarity was added for clustering within HLA-allele-positive subsets. Co-occurrence clustering excluded repertoires with fewer than 30,000 or more than 120,000 public chains, plus five with anomalous nucleotide sharing. TCRdb mirrors the immuneACCESS table, restricted to in-frame sequences. Some clones are absent from its copies; in checked studies, under half trace to an unresolved V gene, and the reason for the others is unknown. The DNA was the basis for D and trimming; V, J and clone size are from that table. The sample includes approximately 170,000 clones, with around three quarters observed a single time. 1.5% to 2% of the sample comes from the top ten.

V is cut back by 4 bases and J by 7 bases, with 12 bases in the junction unmatched. Based on the germline V gene, the CDR1 and CDR2 sequences are SGDLS and YYNGEE. Inclusive of the bounding cysteine and phenylalanine, the CDR3 is 15 residues long. Only the CDR3 DNA is retained, 45 bases long and in frame from the first base. The data are from a study of cytomegalovirus exposure and HLA in healthy donors (dated by TCRdb to about 2017). Background for the entire study: An earlier analysis of approximately 590 of the donors reported more than 250 Gb of sequence data and about 100 million unique TCR beta sequences from about 200 million T cells. An early release covering more than 500 HLA-typed donors comprised about 300 gigabases of sequencing data and around 80 million unique TCR sequences. Of the 300 to 400 genotyped donors, over 65% fell in the genetic ancestry cluster associated with self-reported Caucasian donors. The study aimed to test whether signatures of past pathogen exposure could be identified by cataloging public T cell receptors. Using immunosequencing, the study profiled T cell repertoires from 666 subjects and related those repertoires to cytomegalovirus serostatus. In addition to the first cohort of 666 subjects, a separate validation cohort of about 120 different subjects was used. The study combined high-throughput TCR immunosequencing, statistical association of individual TCRs with disease status, and machine learning to predict cytomegalovirus infection status. A later analysis re-analyzed previously published TCR beta repertoires from roughly 600 donors and added high-resolution HLA genotyping to study TCR occurrence patterns. Rather than using new phenotypic data, the later analysis identified candidate immune exposures from TCR beta sequences and from how often those sequences occurred across donors. An earlier analysis of a few hundred of the donors applied high-throughput TCR beta sequencing to assess whether each TCR beta V gene segment acted as functional or pseudogenic. Donor age, sex, ethnicity and CMV serostatus were collected together with the repertoire data. In a later genetic analysis, genome-wide SNP genotypes for about 65% of the roughly 700 donors were used, and that subset was treated as a discovery cohort. Every repertoire in the discovery cohort had been generated on one and the same sequencing platform. Class I and class II HLA loci were covered by the typing at four-digit resolution. Typing coverage differed by locus: A, B, C, DRB1 and DQB1 were typed in roughly 629-630 donors, DQA1 in about 500, DPA1 in 600 to 610, and DPB1 in 450 to 490. Roughly 5 DR-DQ haplotypes were handled as single units for association and clustering, since linkage in the cohort was strong. Across approximately 400 genotyped donors of the cohort, an average of about 220,000 unique TCR beta nucleotide sequences per donor were sequenced, and approximately 19% of those sequences were non-productive.

The cohort comprised under 700 healthy bone marrow donors. At the time of sampling, all cohort members were nominally healthy, though unrecorded immune exposures were likely present. The donor tested CMV seronegative and was one of the 352 seronegative cohort members. Every donor gave a peripheral blood sample, and the peripheral blood mononuclear cells from that sample were used for TCR beta sequencing. The Qiagen DNeasy Blood Extraction Kit was used to extract genomic DNA from the blood cell samples. Points the paper makes about the study in general: In a later analysis, HLA-associated TCR beta chains were found to be more clonally expanded and to have lower generation probabilities than equally common non-associated chains. CMV serostatus was the only immune exposure information available for the cohort. Most TCR sequences were seen in very few donors, while some public TCRs were found in many individuals. Most CMV-associated TCR beta chains appeared to be HLA-restricted in a later analysis, and the HLA associations seemed to be driven largely by CMV exposure. In vitro tests confirmed that a few of the cytomegalovirus-associated TCR beta chains recognize cytomegalovirus antigens. When HLA alleles, especially DR and DQ, strongly co-occurred, TCR associations were difficult to assign to individual alleles. A further reported finding was that TCR beta sequences accurately predicted the HLA-A and HLA-B alleles for most subjects in the first cohort. The 87-base-pair reads could not distinguish some IMGT-functional V segments, including TRBV6-2 and TRBV6-3, so those segments were excluded. Roughly 17 rarely observed V segments, including chromosome 9 orphons, were excluded from the earlier analysis of several hundred of the donors because counts were too low. A group of highly shared sequence variants was considered likely to be a technical artifact of the sequencing pipeline. Presence/absence analyses assumed roughly uniform sequencing depth across donors, an assumption that may not hold. A later genetic analysis associated a missense DCLRE1C variant with V-gene and J-gene trimming of TCR beta chains, and an independent cohort replicated the association. In a later analysis, the rate of TCR association differed among HLA loci, with DRB1 alleles having the most associated TCRs and HLA-C alleles having the fewest. Linkage disequilibrium might explain the correlated functional status among segregating V segments, but an unknown experimental factor could not be ruled out. The authors suggested that the approach could potentially be extended to other disease states and immunological phenotypes. At a false discovery rate of 0.05, a later analysis linked approximately 18,000 TCR beta sequences to specific HLA alleles. A total of about 150 TCR beta chains were listed by the study as associated with cytomegalovirus. A later analysis reported that several top co-occurrence clusters appeared linked to parvovirus B19, influenza, CMV and Epstein-Barr virus. Because HLA typing was unavailable for some donors at each locus, only the typed subset was used in association tests. In a later genetic analysis, fewer N-insertions in productive TCRs were reported among donors in an Asian-associated ancestry cluster than the roughly 640-donor mean. In this cohort, only TCR beta chains were sequenced, and detectable features were limited by the absence of alpha or paired-chain data. An earlier analysis of approximately 590 of the donors showed that most TCR beta V segments appeared in productive rearrangements either about 87% or about 30% of the time, which broadly matched IMGT annotations. Cytomegalovirus status was reported to be diagnosed by the classifier with high specificity and sensitivity in both the original and validation cohorts.

The TCR was taken from a woman aged 18 to 35 in good health and CMV-seronegative. The sample was PBMCs. Recombination connected TRBV9 to TRBJ2-5, with 8 central nucleotides matching TRBD2. The CDR3 protein is CASSTNLAGGGTQYF. The nucleotides are TGTGCCAGCAGCACTAACCTAGCGGGCGGGGGGACCCAGTACTTC.